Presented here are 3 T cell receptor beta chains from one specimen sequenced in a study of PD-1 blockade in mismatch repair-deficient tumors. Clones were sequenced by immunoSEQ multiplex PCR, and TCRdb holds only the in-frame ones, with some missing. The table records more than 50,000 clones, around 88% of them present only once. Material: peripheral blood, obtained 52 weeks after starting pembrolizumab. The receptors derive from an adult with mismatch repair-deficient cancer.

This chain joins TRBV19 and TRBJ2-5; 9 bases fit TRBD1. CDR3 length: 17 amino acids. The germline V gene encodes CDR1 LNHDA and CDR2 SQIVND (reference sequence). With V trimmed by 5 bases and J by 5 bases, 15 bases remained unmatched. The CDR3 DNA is TGTGCCAGTAGTGAGGAGGGACAGGGTTATCGAGGGGAGACCCAGTACTTC. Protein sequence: CASSEEGQGYRGETQYF.

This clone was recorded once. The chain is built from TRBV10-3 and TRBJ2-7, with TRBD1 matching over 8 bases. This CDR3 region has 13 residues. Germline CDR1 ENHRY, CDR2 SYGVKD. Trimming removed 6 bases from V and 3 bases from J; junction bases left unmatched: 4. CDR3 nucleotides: TGTGCCATCAGACCGGGACAGGACTACGAGCAGTACTTC. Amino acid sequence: CAIRPGQDYEQYF.

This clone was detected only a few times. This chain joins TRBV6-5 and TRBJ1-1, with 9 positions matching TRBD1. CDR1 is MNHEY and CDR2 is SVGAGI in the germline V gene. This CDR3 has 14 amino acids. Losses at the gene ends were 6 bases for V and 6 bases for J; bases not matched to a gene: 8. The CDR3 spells CASSVLGTGSEAFF. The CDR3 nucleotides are TGTGCCAGCAGCGTCCTCGGGACAGGGTCTGAAGCTTTCTTT.